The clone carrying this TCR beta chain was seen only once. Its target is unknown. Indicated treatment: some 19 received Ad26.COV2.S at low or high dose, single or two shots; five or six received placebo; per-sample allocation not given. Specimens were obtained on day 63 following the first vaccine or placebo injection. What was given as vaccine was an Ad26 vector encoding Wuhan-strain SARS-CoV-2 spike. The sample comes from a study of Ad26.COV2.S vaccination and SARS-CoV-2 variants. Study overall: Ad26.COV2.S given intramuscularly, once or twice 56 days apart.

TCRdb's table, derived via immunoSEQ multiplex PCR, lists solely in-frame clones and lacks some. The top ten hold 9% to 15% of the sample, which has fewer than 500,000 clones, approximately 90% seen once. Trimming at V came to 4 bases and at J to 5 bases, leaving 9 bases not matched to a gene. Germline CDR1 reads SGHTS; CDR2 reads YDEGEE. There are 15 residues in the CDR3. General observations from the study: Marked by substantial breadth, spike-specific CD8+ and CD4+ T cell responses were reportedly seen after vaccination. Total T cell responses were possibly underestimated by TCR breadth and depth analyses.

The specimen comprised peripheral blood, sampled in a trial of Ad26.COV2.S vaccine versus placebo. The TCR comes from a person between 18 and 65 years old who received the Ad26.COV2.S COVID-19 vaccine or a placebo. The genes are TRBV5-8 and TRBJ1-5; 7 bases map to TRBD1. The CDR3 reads CASSPGGRIDQPQHF. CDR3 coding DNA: TGTGCCAGCAGCCCAGGGGGTAGGATCGATCAGCCCCAGCATTTT. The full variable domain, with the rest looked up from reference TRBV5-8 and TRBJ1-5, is EAGVTQSPTHLIKTRGQQATLRCSPISGHTSVYWYQQALGLGLQFLLWYDEGEERNRGNFPPRFSGRQFPNYSSELNVNALELEDSALYLCASSPGGRIDQPQHFGDGTRLSIL.